These 30 T cell receptor beta chains came from one sample sequenced in a study of cytomegalovirus exposure and HLA in healthy donors. The PCR made use of 60 Vbeta and 13 Jbeta primers. TCRdb keeps only in-frame clones here, not all; method: immunoSEQ multiplex PCR. The table records 75,000 to 90,000 clones, around 79% of them present only once. Sequenced input: PBMCs. The receptors were gathered from a woman aged 40-49 years in good health and CMV-seropositive.

This clone came up once. The chain links TRBV5-1 to TRBJ2-7; 11 nucleotides line up with TRBD1. The ends lost 0 bases at V and 6 bases at J; junction bases unmatched: 5. The V gene's germline CDR1 is SGHRS and CDR2 YFSETQ. CDR3 size: 15 residues. The CDR3 DNA reads TGCGCCAGCAGCTTGGAAGGGACAGGGGGGAGCGAGCAGTACTTC. Amino acids: CASSLEGTGGSEQYF.

The chain combines TRBV5-4 with TRBJ2-1; 13 nucleotides match TRBD2. CDR3 length: 16 amino acids. The V gene end was trimmed by 3 bases and the J gene end by 5 bases; junction bases not matched to a gene: 5. Per germline, CDR1 SGHNT and CDR2 YYREEE (reference sequence). DNA of the CDR3: TGTGCCAGCAGCTCCCCCGGACTAGCGGGGGACAATGAGCAGTTCTTC. This translates into CASSSPGLAGDNEQFF. Full variable domain (remainder filled in from reference TRBV5-4 and TRBJ2-1): ETGVTQSPTHLIKTRGQQVTLRCSSQSGHNTVSWYQQALGQGPQFIFQYYREEENGRGNFPPRFSGLQFPNYSSELNVNALELDDSALYLCASSSPGLAGDNEQFFGPGTRLTVL.

The chain employs TRBV11-2 and TRBJ2-1, with 9 bases fitting TRBD1. Germline CDR1 SGHAT, CDR2 FQNNGV. V lost 5 bases and J lost 1; bases outside the gene matches: 9. This CDR3 has 17 amino acids. For the CDR3, the DNA is TGTGCCAGCAGCCACCCGGACAGGGGAGTTTCCTACAATGAGCAGTTCTTC. Protein: CASSHPDRGVSYNEQFF.

The V call is TRBV30, the J call TRBJ1-2; 9 nucleotides agree with TRBD1. CDR1 is GTSNPN, CDR2 SVGIG, per germline (reference sequence). J lost 12 bases, V lost 1 base, and 9 bases had no gene match. The CDR3 spans 13 residues. The CDR3 sequence: CAWSDLGTGSHTF. In DNA form, the CDR3 reads TGTGCCTGGAGTGACCTGGGGACAGGGAGTCACACCTTC.

This clone showed up just once. V is TRBV19 and J is TRBJ2-5; 11 bases line up with TRBD1. Germline assignment: CDR1 LNHDA and CDR2 SQIVND (reference sequence). Germline trimming cut 1 base from V and 4 bases from J; bases unmatched to any gene: 2. This CDR3 is 15 amino acids long. The CDR3 here is CASSIAGTGGETQYF. DNA for the CDR3: TGTGCCAGTAGTATAGCAGGGACAGGGGGAGAGACCCAGTACTTC.

The chain combines TRBV5-1 with TRBJ1-6; TRBD1 agrees at 7 bases. CDR1 and CDR2 from the germline V gene are SGHRS and YFSETQ. V gave up 0 bases and J gave up 6 bases; unmatched junction bases: 6. The CDR3 length is 16 residues. CDR3 in DNA: TGCGCCAGCAGCTTGGCATGGGGACAGAGTAATTCACCCCTCCACTTT. Its translation: CASSLAWGQSNSPLHF.

This clone was picked up one time. This chain joins TRBV18 and TRBJ2-7; TRBD1 matches at 9 bases. There are 14 residues in the CDR3. The V gene's germline CDR1 is KGHSH and CDR2 LQKENI. The junction had 4 bases not matched to a gene; V was cut back by 4 bases and J by 3 bases. This CDR3 reads CASSRTGADYEQYF. CDR3 nucleotide sequence: TGTGCCAGCTCACGGACAGGGGCGGACTACGAGCAGTACTTC.

This CDR3 reads CASIPLTVSNQPQHF. Here the CDR3 DNA reads TGTGCCAGCATACCTTTGACAGTTAGCAATCAGCCCCAGCATTTT. This chain joins TRBV28 and TRBJ1-5; weak D call: TRBD1 (5 bases). Per the germline V gene, CDR1 is MDHEN and CDR2 is SYDVKM. This CDR3 is 15 amino acids long. The V and J ends lost 7 bases and 0 bases respectively, with 13 bases between them.

This rearrangement joins TRBV7-9 to TRBJ1-1; weak D call: TRBD1 (5 bases). The CDR3 runs to 13 residues. The germline CDR1 and CDR2 sequences are SEHNR and FQNEAQ (reference sequence). Deletions cut 8 bases from V and 0 bases from J, with 10 bases between. The CDR3 loop reads CASGQGMNTEAFF. CDR3 in DNA: TGTGCCAGCGGCCAGGGAATGAACACTGAAGCTTTCTTT.

This rearrangement joins TRBV5-1 to TRBJ2-7, with 8 bases matching TRBD2. The ends lost 0 bases at V and 2 bases at J; junction bases unmatched: 4. This CDR3 region has 15 residues. Germline CDR1 SGHRS, CDR2 YFSETQ. The CDR3 protein is CASSLARGGPYEQYF. In DNA, the CDR3 is TGCGCCAGCAGCTTGGCTCGGGGGGGCCCCTACGAGCAGTACTTC.

The V call is TRBV5-1, the J call TRBJ1-2; 11 nucleotides align to TRBD1. Per germline, CDR1 SGHRS and CDR2 YFSETQ. The V gene end was trimmed by 4 bases and the J gene end by 8 bases; junction bases not matched to a gene: 7. CDR3 size: 14 residues. The CDR3, as DNA: TGCGCCAGCAGCCCTGGACAGGGGGCGCACGGCTACACCTTC. Translating it yields CASSPGQGAHGYTF.

In this sample, this clone turned up a few times. This chain links TRBV6-5 with TRBJ1-1; weak D call: TRBD1 (6 bases). CDR1 is MNHEY, CDR2 SVGAGI, per germline. The length of the CDR3 is 13 residues. Trimming took 6 bases from V and 3 from J, leaving 11 bases between them. The CDR3 reads CASSSPGDTEAFF. The CDR3 region has the DNA TGTGCCAGCAGCTCGCCAGGGGACACTGAAGCTTTCTTT.

The rearrangement links TRBV4-1 to TRBJ1-2; 8 positions agree with TRBD1. The V gene end was trimmed by 0 bases and the J gene end by 3 bases; junction bases not matched to a gene: 3. Germline-derived CDR1 and CDR2 are MGHRA and YSYEKL. The CDR3 contains 15 residues. As DNA, the CDR3 is TGCGCCAGCAGCCAAGATGGACAGGGACACTATGGCTACACCTTC. Encoded protein: CASSQDGQGHYGYTF.

The chain recombines TRBV29-1 with TRBJ2-5; 9 nucleotides align to TRBD2. This CDR3 is built from 20 residues. J lost 4 bases, V lost 1 base, and 22 bases had no gene match. The germline CDR1 and CDR2 sequences are SQVTM and ANQGSEA. CDR3 in DNA: TGCAGCGTTGAAGTCGGCGCCACCGGGTTTTTGGCGGGGGGGAGAGAGACCCAGTACTTC. Its protein product is CSVEVGATGFLAGGRETQYF. Supplemented by reference TRBV29-1 and TRBJ2-5, the full variable domain reads SAVISQKPSRDICQRGTSLTIQCQVDSQVTMMFWYRQQPGQSLTLIATANQGSEATYESGFVIDKFPISRPNLTFSTLTVSNMSPEDSSIYLCSVEVGATGFLAGGRETQYFGPGTRLLVL.

This chain connects TRBV28 to TRBJ1-5, with 8 bases lining up with TRBD1. J gave up 3 bases and V 2 bases, and 3 bases lay outside the gene matches. CDR3 length: 15 residues. CDR1 and CDR2 (germline): MDHEN, SYDVKM. CDR3 in amino acids: CASSLLTGDNQPQHF. In DNA, the CDR3 is TGTGCCAGCAGTTTACTGACAGGGGACAATCAGCCCCAGCATTTT.

This rearrangement joins TRBV2 to TRBJ1-5; 8 bases agree with TRBD1. In germline, CDR1 is SNHLY, CDR2 FYNNEI. The ends lost 6 bases at V and 6 bases at J; junction bases unmatched: 4. CDR3 size: 13 residues. CDR3 DNA sequence: TGTGCCAGCAGGGACAGGGCGGGTCAGCCCCAGCATTTT. It codes for CASRDRAGQPQHF.

The chain has TRBV29-1 and TRBJ2-3, with TRBD1 as a possible D gene (6 bases). CDR1 and CDR2 from the germline V gene are SQVTM and ANQGSEA. V was clipped by 6 bases and J by 0 bases, with 19 bases between them. The CDR3 contains 16 residues. The CDR3 sequence is CSVVGGVAVSTDTQYF. The CDR3 DNA reads as TGCAGCGTAGTAGGGGGAGTGGCGGTGAGCACAGATACGCAGTATTTT.

This chain's CDR3 is CASSLAPGQTGYTF. CDR3 sequence (DNA): TGTGCCAGCAGCTTAGCGCCAGGTCAGACTGGCTACACCTTC. The chain employs TRBV7-6 and TRBJ1-2; D not resolved. The germline V and J ends were trimmed by 0 bases and 7 bases, with 12 bases remaining between them. The CDR3 covers 14 residues. Germline V gene sequence: CDR1 SGHVS, CDR2 FNYEAQ. The full variable domain, with the rest looked up from reference TRBV7-6 and TRBJ1-2, is GAGVSQSPRYKVTKRGQDVALRCDPISGHVSLYWYRQALGQGPEFLTYFNYEAQQDKSGLPNDRFSAERPEGSISTLTIQRTEQRDSAMYRCASSLAPGQTGYTFGSGTRLTVV.

The CDR3 here is CAWGPGTGYSTDTQYF. In DNA, the CDR3 is TGTGCCTGGGGTCCCGGGACAGGGTACAGCACAGATACGCAGTATTTT. This sequence joins TRBV30 and TRBJ2-3; 9 positions match TRBD1. Germline assignment: CDR1 GTSNPN and CDR2 SVGIG (reference sequence). With 5 bases clipped from V and 0 bases from J, the junction kept 9 bases outside the gene matches. This CDR3 has 16 residues.

The chain is built from TRBV7-9 and TRBJ1-1; 7 bases match TRBD1. The CDR3 sequence is 15 residues long. Germline V CDR1 and CDR2: SEHNR, FQNEAQ (reference sequence). The V segment lost 5 bases and the J segment 3 bases; nucleotides outside the gene matches: 9. CDR3 sequence: CASSTLTTGYTEAFF. The CDR3 bases are TGTGCCAGCAGCACATTAACGACAGGGTACACTGAAGCTTTCTTT.

The V gene is TRBV30, the J gene TRBJ2-7; possible D gene TRBD1, 6 bases. V was shortened by 5 bases and J by 2 bases, with 13 bases between the two germline ends. The length of the CDR3 is 13 residues. Germline loops: CDR1 GTSNPN, CDR2 SVGIG (reference sequence). CDR3 nucleotide sequence: TGTGCCTGGGGGAAGCAGGGGCCCTACGAGCAGTACTTC. This translates into CAWGKQGPYEQYF.

The chain carries TRBV4-2 and TRBJ2-1; 8 bases are shared with TRBD2. The CDR3 length is 17 residues. The junction had 11 bases not matched to a gene; V was cut back by 1 base and J by 6 bases. Germline lookup yields CDR1 LGHNA and CDR2 YNFKEQ. Written as DNA, the CDR3 is TGTGCCAGCAGCCAAGGGGTAGGCGGGGGGACCCTCAATGAGCAGTTCTTC. Translating it yields CASSQGVGGGTLNEQFF.

The chain recombines TRBV30 with TRBJ1-3; 7 positions match TRBD1. Trimming at V came to 2 bases and at J to 5 bases, leaving 9 bases not matched to a gene. This CDR3 is built from 15 residues. The V gene's germline CDR1 is GTSNPN and CDR2 SVGIG (reference sequence). CDR3 nucleotide sequence: TGTGCCTGGAGTCCAAGGGACAGCCGCCGAAACACCATATATTTT. Protein: CAWSPRDSRRNTIYF.

The chain links TRBV4-1 to TRBJ2-2, with D possibly being TRBD2 (6 bases). Germline CDR1 and CDR2: MGHRA and YSYEKL. This CDR3 contains 14 residues. V lost 2 bases to trimming and J lost 6 bases, with 10 bases between them. CDR3 sequence reads: CASSQTGVAGELFF. CDR3 coding DNA: TGCGCCAGCAGCCAAACGGGGGTTGCCGGGGAGCTGTTTTTT.

The J gene is TRBJ2-1, the V gene TRBV7-9; no clear D gene. Trimming left V 8 bases short and J 2 bases short, with 10 bases between. CDR1 is SEHNR, CDR2 FQNEAQ, per germline (reference sequence). CDR3 size: 13 residues. For the CDR3, the DNA is TGTGCCAGCCGCTCAACGGCCTACAATGAGCAGTTCTTC. Protein sequence: CASRSTAYNEQFF.

This clone was seen more than once but under ten times. J is TRBJ2-2 and V is TRBV5-6, with no clear D. Per the germline V gene, CDR1 is SGHDT and CDR2 is YYEEEE. Trimming removed 3 bases at V and 1 base at J, with 13 bases between. This CDR3 is 16 amino acids long. The CDR3 sequence: CASSSVDFKNTGELFF. The CDR3 DNA reads as TGTGCCAGCAGCTCGGTCGACTTTAAGAACACCGGGGAGCTGTTTTTT.

The V and J genes are TRBV2 and TRBJ1-2; possible D gene TRBD1, 6 bases. Per the germline V gene, CDR1 is SNHLY and CDR2 is FYNNEI. The CDR3 runs to 12 residues. V was trimmed by 6 bases and J by 5 bases, leaving 10 bases between them. The CDR3 protein is CASRGGGYGYTF. DNA of the CDR3: TGTGCCAGCAGGGGAGGGGGTTATGGCTACACCTTC.

This clone appeared a few times. The DNA is omitted, as the CDR3 cannot be located on it reliably, and the CDR3 follows TCRdb's listing. The chain employs TRBV28 and TRBJ2-7; the table's TRBD1 call for D was not verified on the DNA. The CDR3 spans 15 amino acids, including both terminal residues. Germline V CDR1 and CDR2: MDHEN, SYDVKM. Here the CDR3 reads CASSSSTGGGDEQYF.

This clone was observed a handful of times. V usage is TRBV5-6 and J usage is TRBJ2-1; D might be TRBD2 (5 bases). V shed 1 base and J shed 5 bases, with 13 bases lying between them. CDR3 size: 15 residues. The germline V gene has CDR1 SGHDT and CDR2 YYEEEE. DNA for the CDR3: TGTGCCAGCAGCTTGATTCGGGATCGGGACAATGAGCAGTTCTTC. As protein: CASSLIRDRDNEQFF. Looking up the rest from reference TRBV5-6 and TRBJ2-1 gives the full variable domain: DAGVTQSPTHLIKTRGQQVTLRCSPKSGHDTVSWYQQALGQGPQFIFQYYEEEERQRGNFPDRFSGHQFPNYSSELNVNALLLGDSALYLCASSLIRDRDNEQFFGPGTRLTVL.

This clone was recorded once. The V call is TRBV30, the J call TRBJ1-1; the D gene is possibly TRBD1 (6 bases). Germline loops: CDR1 GTSNPN, CDR2 SVGIG (reference sequence). The CDR3 loop spans 14 amino acids. Between the trimmed V and J ends, which lost 3 bases and 2 bases, there was a span of 13 bases. This CDR3 is CAWRNGQRNTEAFF. The CDR3, as DNA: TGTGCCTGGAGAAATGGACAGAGAAACACTGAAGCTTTCTTT. The entire variable domain, with the rest obtained from reference TRBV30 and TRBJ1-1, is as follows: SQTIHQWPATLVQPVGSPLSLECTVEGTSNPNLYWYRQAAGRGLQLLFYSVGIGQISSEVPQNLSASRPQDRQFILSSKKLLLSDSGFYLCAWRNGQRNTEAFFGQGTRLTVV.